This T cell receptor beta chain was identified during a study of shared clonotypes between healthy human individuals. The ends were cut back, 5 bases at V and 0 bases at J, with 11 bases in the middle. This CDR3 is built from 14 residues. CDR1 is MNHEY and CDR2 is SVGAGI in the germline V gene. Donors were healthy HIV-negative adults without recently reported acute infections or vaccinations. Profiled with immunoSEQ multiplex PCR; TCRdb holds only in-frame clones, not every one. The table has 330,000 or so clones, around 70% seen once. The V and J genes are TRBV6-5 and TRBJ2-7; unclear D gene. The clonotype was recovered from a man aged 25-45 years in good health. The sample was memory CD4+ T cells sorted from blood. Subset indicated: CD45RA-negative fraction. CDR3 bases: TGTGCCAGCAGTCGAATGGTTAGCTCCTACGAGCAGTACTTC. This translates into CASSRMVSSYEQYF.